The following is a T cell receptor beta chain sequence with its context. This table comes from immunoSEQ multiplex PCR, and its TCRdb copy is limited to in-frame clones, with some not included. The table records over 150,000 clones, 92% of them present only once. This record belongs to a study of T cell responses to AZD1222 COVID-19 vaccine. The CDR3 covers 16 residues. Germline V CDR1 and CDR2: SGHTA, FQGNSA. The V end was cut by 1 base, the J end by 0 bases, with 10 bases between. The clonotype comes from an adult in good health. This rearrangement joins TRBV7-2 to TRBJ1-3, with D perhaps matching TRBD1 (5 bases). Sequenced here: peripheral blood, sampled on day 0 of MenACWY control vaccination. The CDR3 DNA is TGTGCCAGCAGCTTAGTCGGGGCGGGCTCTGGAAACACCATATATTTT. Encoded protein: CASSLVGAGSGNTIYF.